Listed below are T cell receptor beta chains from one sample, sequenced in a study of CD8 T cells in Susac syndrome. TCRdb re-called the immunoSEQ multiplex PCR reads through MiXCR, storing one row per CDR3 protein. The sample carries about 210,000 distinct CDR3 sequences, approximately 93% recorded once. Sequencing was done on a sample of CD4+ T cells from PBMCs. Receptor source: a human donor in good health. CDR3s include the opening cysteine and the closing phenylalanine or tryptophan. The D gene is left open where the match is weak. Expanded clones are given a class, and other clones once, few, many or no size at all.

size	J	D	V	DNA	CDR3
-	TRBJ1-2	-	TRBV30	TGTGCCTGGGCCCGGGCCGGAAGCTACACCTTC	CAWARAGSYTF
-	TRBJ2-3	TRBD2	TRBV4-2	TGTGCCAGCAGCCAAGACCAACTAGCGGGGGACACAGATACGCAGTATTTT	CASSQDQLAGDTDTQYF
-	TRBJ2-7	-	TRBV5-1	TGCGCCAGCAGGGGCCGGGGGTCTGTTCCCTACGAGCAGTACTTC	CASRGRGSVPYEQYF
-	TRBJ1-5	-	TRBV6-1	TGTGCCAGCTTGGCTGTTCCGCCCCAGCATTTT	CASLAVPPQHF
-	TRBJ1-5	-	TRBV9	TGTGCCAGCAGCGGTTCGGGCAATCAGCCCCAGCATTTT	CASSGSGNQPQHF
-	TRBJ2-5	-	TRBV5-1	TGCGCCAGCAGCTTGGACGCCCTGTCCGGAGAGACCCAGTACTTC	CASSLDALSGETQYF
once	TRBJ1-1	-	TRBV18	TGTGCCAGCTCACCGCGACAGCTATTAGAACTCACTGAAGCTTTCTTT	CASSPRQLLELTEAFF
once	TRBJ2-5	TRBD2	TRBV5-1	TGCGCCAGCAGCTTGCTAGCGGGGAGCCAAGAGACCCAGTACTTC	CASSLLAGSQETQYF
-	TRBJ1-1	-	TRBV19	TGTGCCAGTTCGACGACCGGACAGCGAACAACTGAAGCTTTCTTT	CASSTTGQRTTEAFF
-	TRBJ2-5	-	TRBV28	TGTGCCAGCAGTTTAGATAACTCCCAAGAGACCCAGTACTTC	CASSLDNSQETQYF
few	TRBJ2-1	-	TRBV5-4	TGTGCCAGCAGCTCAAACAATGAGCAGTTCTTC	CASSSNNEQFF
-	TRBJ2-1	-	TRBV7-2	TGTGCCAGCAGCTTAGGTCCCCGGTACAATGAGCAGTTCTTC	CASSLGPRYNEQFF
-	TRBJ1-1	-	TRBV27	TGTGCCAGCAGTTTATCTTGGAGGGGGAACACTGAAGCTTTCTTT	CASSLSWRGNTEAFF
-	TRBJ1-1	-	TRBV25-1	TGTGCCAGCAGTGAACTTATGAACACTGAAGCTTTCTTT	CASSELMNTEAFF
-	TRBJ2-1	-	TRBV19	TGTGCCAGTAGTATCTTGGATGGTCGCTACAATGAGCAGTTCTTC	CASSILDGRYNEQFF
once	TRBJ1-1	TRBD1	TRBV12-3/TRBV12-4	TGTGCCAGCAGTTCCCTTATCGGACAGGGAGCCGGCACTGAAGCTTTCTTT	CASSSLIGQGAGTEAFF
-	TRBJ1-1	-	TRBV29-1	TGCAGCGTTGCTGGAGGAGGGCGGTCGAACACTGAAGCTTTCTTT	CSVAGGGRSNTEAFF
-	TRBJ1-5	-	TRBV7-2	TGTGCCAGCAGCCCCGGGAGGGGCTTCAATCAGCCCCAGCATTTT	CASSPGRGFNQPQHF
-	TRBJ2-1	TRBD2	TRBV2	TGTGCCAGCAAGATGATTCGGCGGCTAGCGGGGGGCCACGACAATGAGCAGTTCTTC	CASKMIRRLAGGHDNEQFF
once	TRBJ2-4	TRBD2	TRBV7-2	TGTGCCAGCAGCCCCCCGTGGGCGGGGGTCCTAGCCAAAAACATTCAGTACTTC	CASSPPWAGVLAKNIQYF
-	TRBJ1-1	-	TRBV7-9	TGTGCCAGCAGCCCGACTGAAGCTTTCTTT	CASSPTEAFF
-	TRBJ2-2	TRBD2	TRBV6-2/TRBV6-3	TGTGCCAGCACCCGGACTAGCGGGGGGACAAAGACCGGGGAGCTGTTTTTT	CASTRTSGGTKTGELFF
-	TRBJ2-5	-	TRBV6-1	TGTGCCAGCAGGTCAGAGCTGAATCGGGCAGGCCAAGAGACCCAGTACTTC	CASRSELNRAGQETQYF
-	TRBJ1-2	-	TRBV6-5	TGTGCCAGCAGTTCCATGCCGGGTCCCTATGGCTACACCTTC	CASSSMPGPYGYTF
-	TRBJ2-1	-	TRBV6-6	TGTGCCAGCAGTCCGAGGAGTGAGCAGTTCTTC	CASSPRSEQFF
-	TRBJ2-5	-	TRBV20-1	TGCAGTGGGGCGGAGGAGACCCAGTACTTC	CSGAEETQYF
-	TRBJ2-1	-	TRBV11-1	TGTGCCAGCAGCTCCTCCGCCCTTTACAATGAGCAGTTCTTC	CASSSSALYNEQFF
-	TRBJ1-2	-	TRBV28	TGTGCCAGCAGCTTTGCAGGCCGCAGGGCCTATGGCTACACCTTC	CASSFAGRRAYGYTF
-	TRBJ2-7	-	TRBV5-1	TGCGCCAGCACCGAGGCCAAGGGGGGAGAGCAGTACTTC	CASTEAKGGEQYF
-	TRBJ1-6	-	TRBV3-1	TGTGCCAGCAGCCCGGACCCAATAGGGCGTTCACCCCTCCACTTT	CASSPDPIGRSPLHF
-	TRBJ1-5	-	TRBV30	TGTGCCTGCCAGACAACGAGCAATCAGCCCCAGCATTTT	CACQTTSNQPQHF
-	TRBJ2-3	-	TRBV19	TGTGCCAGTAGTATAGGGACAGACACAGATACGCAGTATTTT	CASSIGTDTDTQYF
-	TRBJ2-1	-	TRBV5-1	TGCGCCAGCAGCTTCGGGACCTTCTCCTACAATGAGCAGTTCTTC	CASSFGTFSYNEQFF
-	TRBJ2-1	TRBD2	TRBV9	TGTGCCAGCAGCGTAGCGGGGGGGTTCTACAATGAGCAGTTCTTC	CASSVAGGFYNEQFF
-	TRBJ1-1	TRBD1	TRBV7-8	TGTGCCACCAACACAGGGGGGAAAACTGAAGCTTTCTTT	CATNTGGKTEAFF
-	TRBJ1-1	-	TRBV18	TGTGCCAGCTCGCAGGCCACAGTGAACACTGAAGCTTTCTTT	CASSQATVNTEAFF
-	TRBJ2-1	-	TRBV14	TGTGCCAGCAGCCCCCGGGACCCGTTTTACAATGAGCAGTTCTTC	CASSPRDPFYNEQFF
-	TRBJ2-1	-	TRBV5-1	TGCGCCAGCAGCTTACGCAGGAATGAGCAGTTCTTC	CASSLRRNEQFF
-	TRBJ1-1	-	TRBV12-3/TRBV12-4	TGTGCCAGCAGGAGAGGTACGAACACTGAAGCTTTCTTT	CASRRGTNTEAFF
-	TRBJ2-3	-	TRBV24-1	TGTGCCACCAGTGATTTGTTTGTGGGAGATACGCAGTATTTT	CATSDLFVGDTQYF
-	TRBJ2-7	TRBD1	TRBV7-2	TGTGCCAGCAGCTTATCCCACGGACAGGCGGCCTACGAGCAGTACTTC	CASSLSHGQAAYEQYF
-	TRBJ2-5	-	TRBV16	TGTGCCAGCAGCCAATCGTCGATCAGCCAAGAGACCCAGTACTTC	CASSQSSISQETQYF
-	TRBJ2-3	TRBD2	TRBV20-1	TGCAGTGCTAGCCTCTCCTCGTTAGCGGGGGGGGGAGTAGATACGCAGTATTTT	CSASLSSLAGGGVDTQYF
-	TRBJ1-1	-	TRBV29-1	TGCAGCGTTGAGCGGACGAATACTAAGAACACTGAAGCTTTCTTT	CSVERTNTKNTEAFF
-	TRBJ2-1	-	TRBV5-1	TGCGCCAACAGCTTTACAAACAATGAGCAGTTCTTC	CANSFTNNEQFF
-	TRBJ2-1	-	TRBV2	TGTGCCAGCAGCCCTGGGCAGGCGAGTCACAATGAGCAGTTCTTC	CASSPGQASHNEQFF
-	TRBJ1-3	-	TRBV7-9	TGTGCCAGCAGCCATGACAAGTCTGGAAACACCATATATTTT	CASSHDKSGNTIYF
-	TRBJ1-2	TRBD1	TRBV7-9	TGTGCCAGCAGCTTAGGGACAGGGGGCAGAGATGGCTACACCTTC	CASSLGTGGRDGYTF
-	TRBJ2-2	-	TRBV3-1	TGTGCCAGCAGGAGCGACGCGAACACCGGGGAGCTGTTTTTT	CASRSDANTGELFF
-	TRBJ2-7	-	TRBV5-1	TGCGCCAGCAGCCCCTTCGTAGGGGGGAAAAAGAACGAGCAGTACTTC	CASSPFVGGKKNEQYF
-	TRBJ1-2	-	TRBV19	TGTGCCAGTAGAAGAACTACAGGGACAAGTGGCTACACCTTC	CASRRTTGTSGYTF
-	TRBJ2-1	TRBD2	TRBV6-2/TRBV6-3	TGTGCCAGCAGTTACAAAGCGGGGAGATACAATGAGCAGTTCTTC	CASSYKAGRYNEQFF
-	TRBJ1-5	TRBD1	TRBV6-5	TGTGCCAGCAGTCGAGGACAGGAGCCCCAGCATTTT	CASSRGQEPQHF
-	TRBJ1-1	TRBD1	TRBV6-5	TGTGCCAGCAGTTACACGACAGGGGCTGAAGCTTTCTTT	CASSYTTGAEAFF
-	TRBJ2-1	TRBD2	TRBV11-1	TGTGCCAGCAGCCGCAGACTAGCGGGGGAATACAATGAGCAGTTCTTC	CASSRRLAGEYNEQFF